The rows below give T cell receptor beta chains drawn from one sample of a study of T-cell reconstitution after alpha-beta-depleted transplantation in children. TCRdb re-called the PCR reads through MiXCR, storing one row per CDR3 protein. The data contain under 450,000 distinct CDR3 sequences, about an eighth of them singletons. The source was PBMCs, collected from the stem cell graft. The receptors originated from a human donor who donated a stem cell graft to a child with Fanconi anemia. Both conserved end residues are part of each CDR3. Each record gives: J gene, CDR3 length, V gene, CDR3 protein.

TRBJ2-5 | 12 | TRBV29-1 | CSAGDLSETQYF
TRBJ1-2 | 12 | TRBV2 | CASSGDYYGYTF
TRBJ1-5 | 12 | TRBV7-2 | CASRAGTGPQHF
TRBJ2-5 | 14 | TRBV7-2 | CASSSYSMGETQYF
TRBJ1-2 | 14 | TRBV15 | CATSLPTTGYGYTF
TRBJ2-2 | 15 | TRBV24-1 | CATSDLQQNTGELFF
TRBJ1-5 | 15 | TRBV12-3/TRBV12-4 | CASSLGGDHNQPQHF
TRBJ2-2 | 16 | TRBV4-3 | CASSWDSDTNTGELFF
TRBJ1-1 | 17 | TRBV4-2 | CASSQDGTGFDYTEAFF
TRBJ1-2 | 12 | TRBV5-1 | CASSDTSSGYTF
TRBJ1-1 | 14 | TRBV2 | CASSEDRTNTEAFF
TRBJ2-3 | 16 | TRBV24-1 | CATSDRTRDTTDTQYF
TRBJ1-5 | 15 | TRBV6-1 | CASREGPGGNQPQHF